These T cell receptor beta chains were read from a single sample in a study of T cell changes during pregnancy in multiple sclerosis. Assay used: immunoSEQ multiplex PCR; TCRdb lists only in-frame clones, some missing. The data hold about 60,000 clones, with 90% observed a single time. The starting material was peripheral blood, obtained in the second trimester of pregnancy. Receptors originate from a female donor in good health, enrolled as a control in a pregnancy study. Each CDR3 is given with its conserved first and last residue. The order of the fields is clone size, J gene, V gene, D gene, CDR3 DNA, CDR3 protein. D genes are given only for firm matches. Clone sizes are given selectively: once, few, many, or a class where the clone is expanded.

size: NA; J: TRBJ2-3; V: TRBV2; D: NA; DNA: TGTGCCAGCAGGTTACAACTGACTAGACATCCGCAGTATTTT; CDR3: CASRLQLTRHPQYF
size: NA; J: TRBJ2-7; V: TRBV5-1; D: TRBD1; DNA: TGCGCCAGCAGCTTGGGTCGGGACAGGGGCCACGAGCAGTACTTC; CDR3: CASSLGRDRGHEQYF
size: NA; J: TRBJ1-5; V: TRBV6-5; D: NA; DNA: TGTGCCAGCAGTTCTCTTAGCAATCAGCCCCAGCATTTT; CDR3: CASSSLSNQPQHF
size: NA; J: TRBJ2-1; V: TRBV7-2; D: TRBD2; DNA: TGTGCCAGCAGCCTAGGACTAGCGAGACACAATGAGCAGTTCTTC; CDR3: CASSLGLARHNEQFF
size: NA; J: TRBJ2-7; V: TRBV19; D: TRBD1; DNA: TGTGCCAGTAGATCCCACACAGGGGGGTCCTCCTACGAGCAGTACTTC; CDR3: CASRSHTGGSSYEQYF
size: few; J: TRBJ2-3; V: TRBV6-4; D: TRBD2; DNA: TGTGCCAGCAGTGACTCGCGGGGGGGCACAGATACGCAGTATTTT; CDR3: CASSDSRGGTDTQYF
size: NA; J: TRBJ1-2; V: TRBV6-6; D: NA; DNA: TGTGCCAGCAGGGAACAGGGAAACGGTGGCTACACCTTC; CDR3: CASREQGNGGYTF
size: NA; J: TRBJ1-2; V: TRBV19; D: NA; DNA: TGTGCCAGTAGTATATCGGGAAGTGGCTACACCTTC; CDR3: CASSISGSGYTF
size: NA; J: TRBJ1-1; V: TRBV5-1; D: NA; DNA: TGCGCCAGCAGCATACAGGTAAACACTGAAGCTTTCTTT; CDR3: CASSIQVNTEAFF
size: once; J: TRBJ2-4; V: TRBV2; D: TRBD2; DNA: TGTGCCAGCAGTGAACTAGCGGCCGAAAACATTCAGTACTTC; CDR3: CASSELAAENIQYF
size: few; J: TRBJ2-1; V: TRBV5-4; D: TRBD2; DNA: TGTGCCAGCAGCGCAGTGGGGACTAGAAACTACAATGAGCAGTTCTTC; CDR3: CASSAVGTRNYNEQFF
size: NA; J: TRBJ2-1; V: TRBV5-1; D: TRBD2; DNA: TGCGCCAGCAGCTTTCGACTAGCGGATGAGCAGTTCTTC; CDR3: CASSFRLADEQFF
size: NA; J: TRBJ2-1; V: TRBV5-1; D: NA; DNA: TGCGCCAGCAGTTTGACAGGCAGCTCCTACAATGAGCAGTTCTTC; CDR3: CASSLTGSSYNEQFF
size: few; J: TRBJ1-2; V: TRBV7-9; D: TRBD1; DNA: TGTGCCAGCAGCTTACTTTGGACAGGTCAAGGCTACACCTTC; CDR3: CASSLLWTGQGYTF
size: few; J: TRBJ1-6; V: TRBV30; D: NA; DNA: TGTGCCTGGAGTGAAACAGGGTATGATAATTCACCCCTCCACTTT; CDR3: CAWSETGYDNSPLHF
size: NA; J: TRBJ2-7; V: TRBV15; D: TRBD1; DNA: TGTGCCACCAGCAGAGAGGGAAGGGGACAGGGAGACGAGCAGTACTTC; CDR3: CATSREGRGQGDEQYF
size: NA; J: TRBJ1-4; V: TRBV7-2; D: NA; DNA: TGTGCCAGCAGCCCACAAGGGGCAGGGGATGAAAAACTGTTTTTT; CDR3: CASSPQGAGDEKLFF
size: NA; J: TRBJ2-7; V: TRBV4-2; D: TRBD1; DNA: TGTGCCAGCAGCCAAGTTGGGGGACAGGGTACAAACGAGCAGTACTTC; CDR3: CASSQVGGQGTNEQYF
size: NA; J: TRBJ2-3; V: TRBV5-1; D: NA; DNA: TGCGCCAGCAGCCAGGGTGGGGGCACAGATACGCAGTATTTT; CDR3: CASSQGGGTDTQYF
size: NA; J: TRBJ2-1; V: TRBV21-1; D: NA; DNA: TGTGCCAGCAGCATTCCGGGACTAGCTCCTGAATGCTACAATGAGCAGTTCTTC; CDR3: CASSIPGLAPECYNEQFF
size: NA; J: TRBJ2-4; V: TRBV28; D: TRBD1; DNA: TGTGCCAGCAGTCTTACCTCCGGGACAGTTATAGCCAAAAACATTCAGTACTTC; CDR3: CASSLTSGTVIAKNIQYF
size: NA; J: TRBJ1-1; V: TRBV30; D: NA; DNA: TGTGCCTGGAGTAGTATCGGGATCACTGAAGCTTTCTTT; CDR3: CAWSSIGITEAFF
size: NA; J: TRBJ2-7; V: TRBV6-6; D: TRBD1; DNA: TGTGCCAGCAGCTATGGGACAGGGTGGGACGAGCAGTACTTC; CDR3: CASSYGTGWDEQYF
size: NA; J: TRBJ1-2; V: TRBV12-2; D: NA; DNA: TGTGCAAGTCGCTCCACGAAAAGGCCAGCGGACAGGGATGCCTATGGCTACACCTTC; CDR3: CASRSTKRPADRDAYGYTF